This T cell receptor beta chain stems from a study of blood T cell repertoires in COVID-19. This clone was recorded only once. CDR3 length equals 17 residues. The ends were cut back, 3 bases at V and 0 bases at J, with 15 bases in the middle. Germline values: CDR1 LGHDT, CDR2 YNNKEL (reference sequence). The protocol was immunoSEQ multiplex PCR, while the TCRdb copy is restricted to in-frame clones and leaves out a portion. Among some 360,000 clones listed, approximately 89% were seen once. Sequencing input: peripheral blood. The chain has TRBV3-1 (or the pseudogene TRBV3-2) and TRBJ1-3; no clear D. The sequence was obtained from a woman in her sixties with COVID-19, enrolled during active disease. The DNA for the CDR3 is TGTGCCAGCAGCCAGGGTGGATCAGGTAGCTCTGGAAACACCATATATTTT. Its translation is CASSQGGSGSSGNTIYF.